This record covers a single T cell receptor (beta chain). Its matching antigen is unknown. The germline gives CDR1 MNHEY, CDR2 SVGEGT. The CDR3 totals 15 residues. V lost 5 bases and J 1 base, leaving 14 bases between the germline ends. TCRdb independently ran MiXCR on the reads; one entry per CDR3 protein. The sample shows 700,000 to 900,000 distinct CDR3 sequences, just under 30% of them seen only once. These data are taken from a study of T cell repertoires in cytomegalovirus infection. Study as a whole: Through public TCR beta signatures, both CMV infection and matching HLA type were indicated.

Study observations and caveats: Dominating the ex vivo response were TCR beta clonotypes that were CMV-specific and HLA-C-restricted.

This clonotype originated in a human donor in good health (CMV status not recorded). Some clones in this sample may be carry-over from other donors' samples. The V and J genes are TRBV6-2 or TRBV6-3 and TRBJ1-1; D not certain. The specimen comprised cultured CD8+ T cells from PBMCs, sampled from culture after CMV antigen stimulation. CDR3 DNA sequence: TGTGCCAGCAGTCCCTCGAAGGGTAGGAACACTGAAGCTTTCTTT. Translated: CASSPSKGRNTEAFF.